This T cell receptor beta chain originates from a study of blood T cell repertoires in COVID-19. Background on the study: Nucleic acid was either cDNA or gDNA, and it came from T cells, B-cell-depleted T cells, or PBMCs.

Enrolled during active infection, Seattle patients were then followed longitudinally. Data came from immunoSEQ multiplex PCR; TCRdb stores just in-frame clones and leaves some out. This sample has fewer than 450,000 clones, with about nine tenths found just once. The sample holds one count of this clone. Germline CDR1 reads SEHNR; CDR2 reads FQNEAQ (reference sequence). The CDR3 covers 15 residues. The V segment lost 1 base and the J segment 6 bases; nucleotides outside the gene matches: 3. This clonotype was obtained from a woman in her seventies with COVID-19, enrolled during active disease. Input material: peripheral blood. The chain carries TRBV7-9 and TRBJ2-2; the match to TRBD2 covers 9 bases. The CDR3 loop reads CASSLVAGAAGELFF. The CDR3 DNA sequence: TGTGCCAGCAGCTTAGTAGCGGGGGCGGCCGGGGAGCTGTTTTTT.